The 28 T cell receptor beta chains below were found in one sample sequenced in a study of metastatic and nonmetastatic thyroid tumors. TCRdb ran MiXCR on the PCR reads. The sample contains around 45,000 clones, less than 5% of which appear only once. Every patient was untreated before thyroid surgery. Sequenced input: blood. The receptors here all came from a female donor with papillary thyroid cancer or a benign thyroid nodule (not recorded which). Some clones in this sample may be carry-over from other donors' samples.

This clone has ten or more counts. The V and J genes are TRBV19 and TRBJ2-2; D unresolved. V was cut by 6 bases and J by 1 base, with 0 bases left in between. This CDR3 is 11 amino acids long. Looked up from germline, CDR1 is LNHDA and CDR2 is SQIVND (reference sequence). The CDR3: CASRNTGELFF. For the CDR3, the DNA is TGTGCCAGTAGGAACACCGGGGAGCTGTTTTTT.

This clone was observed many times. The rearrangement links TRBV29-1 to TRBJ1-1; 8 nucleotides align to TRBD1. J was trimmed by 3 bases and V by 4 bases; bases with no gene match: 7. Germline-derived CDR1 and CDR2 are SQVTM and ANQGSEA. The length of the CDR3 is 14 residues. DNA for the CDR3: TGCAGCGTTGTACAGGGGGACAGGCACACTGAAGCTTTCTTT. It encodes CSVVQGDRHTEAFF.

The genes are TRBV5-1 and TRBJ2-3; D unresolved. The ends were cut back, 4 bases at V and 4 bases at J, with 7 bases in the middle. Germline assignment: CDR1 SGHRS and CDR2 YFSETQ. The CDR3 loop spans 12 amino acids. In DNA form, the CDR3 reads TGCGCCAGCAGCCGGTCTGCAGATACGCAGTATTTT. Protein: CASSRSADTQYF.

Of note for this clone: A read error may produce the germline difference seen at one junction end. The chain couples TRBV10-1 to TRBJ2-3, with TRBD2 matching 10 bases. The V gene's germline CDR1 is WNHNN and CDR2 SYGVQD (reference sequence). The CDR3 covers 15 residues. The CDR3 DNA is TGCGCCACCAGTGAGTCTAGCGGGAGCACCGATATGCAGTATTTT. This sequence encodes CATSESSGSTDMQYF.

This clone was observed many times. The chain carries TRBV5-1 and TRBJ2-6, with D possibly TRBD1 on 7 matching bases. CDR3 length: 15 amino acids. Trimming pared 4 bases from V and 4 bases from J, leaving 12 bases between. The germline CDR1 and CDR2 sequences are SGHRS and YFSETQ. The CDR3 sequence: CASSPRGEGANVLTF. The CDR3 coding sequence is TGCGCCAGCAGCCCCAGGGGGGAAGGGGCCAACGTCCTGACTTTC.

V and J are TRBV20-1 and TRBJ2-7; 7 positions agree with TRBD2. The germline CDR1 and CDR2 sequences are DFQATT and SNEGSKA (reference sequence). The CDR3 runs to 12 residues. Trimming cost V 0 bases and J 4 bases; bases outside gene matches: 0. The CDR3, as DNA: TGCAGTGCTAGAGAGCGGGAGTACGAGCAGTACTTC. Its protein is CSAREREYEQYF.

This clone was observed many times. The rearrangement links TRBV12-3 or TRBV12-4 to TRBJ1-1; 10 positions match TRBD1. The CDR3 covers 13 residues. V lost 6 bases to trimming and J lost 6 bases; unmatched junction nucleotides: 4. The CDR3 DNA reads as TGTGCCAGCAGGGGGACAGGGGTTTCTGAAGCTTTCTTT. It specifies CASRGTGVSEAFF.

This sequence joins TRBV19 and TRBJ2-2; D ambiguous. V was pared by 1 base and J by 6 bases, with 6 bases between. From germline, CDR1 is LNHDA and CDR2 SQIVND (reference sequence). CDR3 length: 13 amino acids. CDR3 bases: TGTGCCAGTAGTATAGTGTACGCCGGGGAGCTGTTTTTT. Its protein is CASSIVYAGELFF.

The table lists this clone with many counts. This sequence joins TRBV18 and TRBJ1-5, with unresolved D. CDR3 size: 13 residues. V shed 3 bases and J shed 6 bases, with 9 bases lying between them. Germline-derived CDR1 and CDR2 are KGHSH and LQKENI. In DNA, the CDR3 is TGTGCCAGCTCACCCGCCGGGATTCAGCCCCAGCATTTT. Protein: CASSPAGIQPQHF.

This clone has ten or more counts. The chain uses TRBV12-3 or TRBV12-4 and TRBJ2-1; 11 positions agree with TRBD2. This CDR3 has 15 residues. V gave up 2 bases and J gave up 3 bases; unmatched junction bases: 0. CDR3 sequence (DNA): TGTGCCAGCAGTTTACTAGCGGGAGGCTACAATGAGCAGTTCTTC. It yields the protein CASSLLAGGYNEQFF.

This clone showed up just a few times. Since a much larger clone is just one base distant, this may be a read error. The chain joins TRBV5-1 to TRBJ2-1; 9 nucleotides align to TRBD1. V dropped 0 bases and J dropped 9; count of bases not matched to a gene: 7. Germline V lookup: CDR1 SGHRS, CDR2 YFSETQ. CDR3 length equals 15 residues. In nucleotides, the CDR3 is TGCGCCAGCAGCTTGGAACAGGGGGCGCTTAGTGAGCAGTTCTTC. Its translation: CASSLEQGALSEQFF. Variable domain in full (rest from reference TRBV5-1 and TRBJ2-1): KAGVTQTPRYLIKTRGQQVTLSCSPISGHRSVSWYQQTPGQGLQFLFEYFSETQRNKGNFPGRFSGRQFSNSRSEMNVSTLELGDSALYLCASSLEQGALSEQFFGPGTRLTVL.

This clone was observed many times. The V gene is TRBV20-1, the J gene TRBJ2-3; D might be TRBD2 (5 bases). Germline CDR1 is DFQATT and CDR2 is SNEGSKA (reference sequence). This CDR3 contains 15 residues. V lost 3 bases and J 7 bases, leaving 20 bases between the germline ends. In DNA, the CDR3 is TGCAGTGCTAGTCCTGGAGGCCCTCAAGGGAATACGCAGTATTTT. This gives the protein CSASPGGPQGNTQYF.

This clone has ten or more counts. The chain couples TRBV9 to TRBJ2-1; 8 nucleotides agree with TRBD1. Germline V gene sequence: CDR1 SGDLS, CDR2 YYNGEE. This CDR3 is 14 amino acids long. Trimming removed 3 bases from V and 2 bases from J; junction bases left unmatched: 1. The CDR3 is CASSGQGTYNEQFF. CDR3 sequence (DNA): TGTGCCAGCAGCGGACAGGGGACCTACAATGAGCAGTTCTTC.

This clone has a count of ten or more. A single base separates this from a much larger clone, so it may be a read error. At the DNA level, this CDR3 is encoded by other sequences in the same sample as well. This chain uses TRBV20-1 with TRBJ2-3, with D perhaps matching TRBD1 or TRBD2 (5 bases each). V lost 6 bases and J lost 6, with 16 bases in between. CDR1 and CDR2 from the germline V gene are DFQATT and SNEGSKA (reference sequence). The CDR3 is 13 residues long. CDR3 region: CSATRDGADTQYF. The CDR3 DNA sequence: TGCAGTGCCACCCGGGACGGTGCGGATACGCAGTATTTT.

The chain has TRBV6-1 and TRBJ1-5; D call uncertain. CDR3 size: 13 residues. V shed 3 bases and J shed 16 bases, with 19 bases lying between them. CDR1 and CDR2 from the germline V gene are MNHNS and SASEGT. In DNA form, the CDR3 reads TGTGCCAGCAGTGAGGGTAACAATCAGCACCAACATTTT. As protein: CASSEGNNQHQHF.

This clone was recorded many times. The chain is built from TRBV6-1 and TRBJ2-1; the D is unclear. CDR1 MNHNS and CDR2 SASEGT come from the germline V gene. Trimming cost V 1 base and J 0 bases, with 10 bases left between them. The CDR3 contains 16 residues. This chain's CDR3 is CASSEDLWSSYNEQFF. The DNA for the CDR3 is TGTGCCAGCAGTGAAGATTTATGGAGCTCCTACAATGAGCAGTTCTTC.

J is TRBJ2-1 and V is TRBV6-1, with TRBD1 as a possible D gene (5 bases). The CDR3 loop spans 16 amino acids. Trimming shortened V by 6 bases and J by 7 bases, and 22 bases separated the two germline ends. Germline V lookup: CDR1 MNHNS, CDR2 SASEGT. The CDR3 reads CASRKQVLSCYNEQFF. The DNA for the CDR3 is TGTGCCAGCAGGAAACAGGTCCTTAGCTGCTATAATGAGCAGTTCTTC.

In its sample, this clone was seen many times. CDR3 DNA sequence: TGTGCCAGCAGCCTGGAGAGAGGGGGCGGTGAGCAGTTCTTC. It translates to CASSLERGGGEQFF. The chain employs TRBV5-6 and TRBJ2-1; TRBD1 aligns across 7 bases. This CDR3 spans 14 amino acids. CDR1 and CDR2 from the germline V gene are SGHDT and YYEEEE. The trim removed 4 bases at V and 9 bases at J, leaving 10 bases unmatched.

CDR3 in DNA: TGTGCCAGCAGTTCCTTATGGACAGGGGTCTCAATCGAGACCCAGTACTTC. It translates to CASSSLWTGVSIETQYF. The chain links TRBV12-3 or TRBV12-4 to TRBJ2-5, with 9 bases matching TRBD1. This CDR3 contains 17 residues. V trimming: 4 bases; J trimming: 5 bases; junction bases outside the gene matches: 14.

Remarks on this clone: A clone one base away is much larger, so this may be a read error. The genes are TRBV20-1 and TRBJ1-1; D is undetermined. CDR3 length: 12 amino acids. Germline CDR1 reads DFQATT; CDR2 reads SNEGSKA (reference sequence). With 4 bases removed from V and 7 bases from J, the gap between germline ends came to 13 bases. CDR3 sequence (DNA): TGCAGTGCTATCCAGGCCCGAGGTGAAGCTTTCTTT. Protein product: CSAIQARGEAFF.

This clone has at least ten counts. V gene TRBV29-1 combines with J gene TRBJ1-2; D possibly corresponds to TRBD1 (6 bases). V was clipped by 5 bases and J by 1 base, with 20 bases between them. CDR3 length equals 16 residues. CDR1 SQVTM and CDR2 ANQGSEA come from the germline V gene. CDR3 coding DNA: TGCAGCGTTTGGTACCCCCCGGGACATCTTAACTATGGCTACACCTTC. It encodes CSVWYPPGHLNYGYTF.

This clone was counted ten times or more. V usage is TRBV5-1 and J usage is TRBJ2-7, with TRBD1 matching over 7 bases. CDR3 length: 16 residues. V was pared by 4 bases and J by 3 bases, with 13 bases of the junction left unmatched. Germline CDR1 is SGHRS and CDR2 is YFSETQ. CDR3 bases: TGCGCCAGCAGCGCACCACTACAGGGGAGTCTCTACGAGCAGTACTTC. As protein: CASSAPLQGSLYEQYF.

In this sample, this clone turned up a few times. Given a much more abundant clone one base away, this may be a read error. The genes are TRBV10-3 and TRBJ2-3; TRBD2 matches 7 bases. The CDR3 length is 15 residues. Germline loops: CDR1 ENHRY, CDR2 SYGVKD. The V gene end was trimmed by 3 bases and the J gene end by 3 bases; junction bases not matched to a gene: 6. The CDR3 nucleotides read TGTGCCATCAGTGATACTAGCGTGAGAACAGATACGCAGTATTTT. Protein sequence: CAISDTSVRTDTQYF.

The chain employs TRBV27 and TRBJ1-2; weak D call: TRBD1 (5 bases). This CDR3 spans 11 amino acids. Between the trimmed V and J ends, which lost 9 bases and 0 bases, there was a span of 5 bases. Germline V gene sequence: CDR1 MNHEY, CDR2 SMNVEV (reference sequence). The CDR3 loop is CARGPNYGYTF. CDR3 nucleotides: TGTGCCAGGGGGCCTAACTATGGCTACACCTTC.

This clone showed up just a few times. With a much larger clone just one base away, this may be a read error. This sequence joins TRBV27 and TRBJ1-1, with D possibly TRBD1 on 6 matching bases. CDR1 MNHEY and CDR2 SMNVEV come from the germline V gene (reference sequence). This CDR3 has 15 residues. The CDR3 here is CASSLQGTLNAEAFF. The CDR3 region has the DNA TGTGCCAGCAGTTTACAAGGGACATTGAACGCTGAAGCTTTCTTT.

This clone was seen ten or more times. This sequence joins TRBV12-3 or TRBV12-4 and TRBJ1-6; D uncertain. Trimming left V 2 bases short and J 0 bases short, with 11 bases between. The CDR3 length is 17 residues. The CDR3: CASSLSTDLSYNSPLHF. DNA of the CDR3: TGTGCCAGCAGTTTAAGCACGGATCTCTCCTATAATTCACCCCTCCACTTT.

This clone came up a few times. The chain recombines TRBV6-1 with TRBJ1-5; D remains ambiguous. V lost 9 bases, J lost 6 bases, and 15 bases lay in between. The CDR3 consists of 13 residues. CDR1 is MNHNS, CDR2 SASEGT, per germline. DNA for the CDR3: TGTGCCAGACAGAGTGTAGAGAGTCAGCCCCAGCATTTT. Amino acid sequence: CARQSVESQPQHF.

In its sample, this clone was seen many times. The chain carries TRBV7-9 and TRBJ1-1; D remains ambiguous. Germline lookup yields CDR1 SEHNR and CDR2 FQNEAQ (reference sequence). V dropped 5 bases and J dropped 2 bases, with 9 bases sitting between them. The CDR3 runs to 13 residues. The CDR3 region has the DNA TGTGCCAGCAGCAGGCAGGAAAACACTGAAGCTTTCTTT. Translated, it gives CASSRQENTEAFF.